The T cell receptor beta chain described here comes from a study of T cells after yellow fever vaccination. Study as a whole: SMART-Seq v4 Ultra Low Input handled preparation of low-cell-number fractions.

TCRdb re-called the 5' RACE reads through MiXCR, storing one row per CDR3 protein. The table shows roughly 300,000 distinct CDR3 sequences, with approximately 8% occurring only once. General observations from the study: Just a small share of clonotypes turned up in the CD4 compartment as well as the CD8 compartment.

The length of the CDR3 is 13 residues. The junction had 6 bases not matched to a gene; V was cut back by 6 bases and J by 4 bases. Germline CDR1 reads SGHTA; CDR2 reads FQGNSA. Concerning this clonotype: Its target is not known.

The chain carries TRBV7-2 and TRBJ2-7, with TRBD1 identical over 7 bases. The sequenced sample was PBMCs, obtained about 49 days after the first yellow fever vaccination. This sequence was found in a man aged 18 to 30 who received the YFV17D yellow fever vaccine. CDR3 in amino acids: CASRDRPGYEQYF. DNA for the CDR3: TGTGCCAGCAGGGACAGGCCAGGATACGAGCAGTACTTC.